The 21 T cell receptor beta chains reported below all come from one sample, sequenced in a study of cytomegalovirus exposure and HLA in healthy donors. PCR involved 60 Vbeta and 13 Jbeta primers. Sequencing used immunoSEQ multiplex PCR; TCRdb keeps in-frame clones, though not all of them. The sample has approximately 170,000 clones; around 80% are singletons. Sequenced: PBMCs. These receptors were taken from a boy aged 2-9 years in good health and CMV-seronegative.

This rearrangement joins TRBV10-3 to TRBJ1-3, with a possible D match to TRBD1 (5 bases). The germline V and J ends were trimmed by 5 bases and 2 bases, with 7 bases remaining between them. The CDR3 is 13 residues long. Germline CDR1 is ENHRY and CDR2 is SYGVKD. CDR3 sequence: CAISQGAGNTIYF. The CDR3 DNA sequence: TGTGCCATCAGTCAAGGGGCTGGAAACACCATATATTTT.

The CDR3 here is CASSPAETYSNQPQHF. CDR3 coding DNA: TGTGCCAGCTCACCCGCTGAGACATATAGCAATCAGCCCCAGCATTTT. This chain joins TRBV18 and TRBJ1-5; the D is unclear. V was pared by 3 bases and J by 0 bases, with 12 bases between. The CDR3 contains 16 residues. Looked up from germline, CDR1 is KGHSH and CDR2 is LQKENI.

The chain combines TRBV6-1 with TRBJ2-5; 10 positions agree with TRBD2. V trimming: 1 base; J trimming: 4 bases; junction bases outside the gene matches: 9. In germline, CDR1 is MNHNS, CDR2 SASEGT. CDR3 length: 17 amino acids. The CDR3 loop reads CASSEEGAGGPGETQYF. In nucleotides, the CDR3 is TGTGCCAGCAGTGAAGAGGGAGCGGGGGGGCCAGGAGAGACCCAGTACTTC.

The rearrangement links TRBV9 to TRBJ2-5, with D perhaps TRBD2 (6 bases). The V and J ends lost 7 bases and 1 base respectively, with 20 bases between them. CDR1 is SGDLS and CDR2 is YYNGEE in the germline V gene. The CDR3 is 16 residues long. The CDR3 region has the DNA TGTGCCAGCGGCGAGGATGGGGGGTCGGGCCAAGAGACCCAGTACTTC. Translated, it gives CASGEDGGSGQETQYF.

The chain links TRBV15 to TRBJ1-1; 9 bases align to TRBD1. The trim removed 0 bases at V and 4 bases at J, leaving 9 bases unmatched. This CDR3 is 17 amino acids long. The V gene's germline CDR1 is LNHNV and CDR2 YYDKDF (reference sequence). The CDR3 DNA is TGTGCCACCAGCAGAGATAGTTGGGACAGGGTGGCCACTGAAGCTTTCTTT. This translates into CATSRDSWDRVATEAFF.

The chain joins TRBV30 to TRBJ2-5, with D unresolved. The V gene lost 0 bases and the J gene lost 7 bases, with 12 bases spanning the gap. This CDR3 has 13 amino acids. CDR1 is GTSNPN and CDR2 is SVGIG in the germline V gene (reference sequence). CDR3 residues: CAWSVSAGGTQYF. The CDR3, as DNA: TGTGCCTGGAGTGTATCAGCAGGTGGGACCCAGTACTTC.

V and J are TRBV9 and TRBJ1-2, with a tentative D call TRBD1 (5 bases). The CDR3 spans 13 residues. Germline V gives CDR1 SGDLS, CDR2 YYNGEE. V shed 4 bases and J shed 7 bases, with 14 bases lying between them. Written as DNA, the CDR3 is TGTGCCAGCAGCCCAATATCGGGGGGTGGCTACACCTTC. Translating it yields CASSPISGGGYTF.

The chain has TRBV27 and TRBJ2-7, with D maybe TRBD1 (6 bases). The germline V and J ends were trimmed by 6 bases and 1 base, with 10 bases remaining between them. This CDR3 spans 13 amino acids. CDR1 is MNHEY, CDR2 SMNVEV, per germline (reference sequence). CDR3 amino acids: CASSPTGSYEQYV. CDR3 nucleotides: TGTGCCAGCAGCCCGACAGGATCCTACGAGCAGTACGTC.

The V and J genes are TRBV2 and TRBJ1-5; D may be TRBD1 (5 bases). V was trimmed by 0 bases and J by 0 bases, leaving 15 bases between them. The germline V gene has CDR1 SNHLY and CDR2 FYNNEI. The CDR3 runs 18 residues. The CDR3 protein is CASSEAWGGMISNQPQHF. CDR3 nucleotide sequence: TGTGCCAGCAGTGAAGCGTGGGGCGGGATGATTAGCAATCAGCCCCAGCATTTT.

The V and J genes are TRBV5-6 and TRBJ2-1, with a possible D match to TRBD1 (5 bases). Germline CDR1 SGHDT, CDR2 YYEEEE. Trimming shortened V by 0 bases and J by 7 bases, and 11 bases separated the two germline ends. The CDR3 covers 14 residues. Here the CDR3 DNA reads TGTGCCAGCAGCTTGGTGTATTCAGGGAATGAGCAGTTCTTC. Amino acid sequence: CASSLVYSGNEQFF.

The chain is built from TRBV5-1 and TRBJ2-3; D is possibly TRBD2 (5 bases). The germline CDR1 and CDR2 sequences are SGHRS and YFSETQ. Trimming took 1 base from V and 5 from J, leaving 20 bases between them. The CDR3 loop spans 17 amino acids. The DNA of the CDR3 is TGCGCCAGCAGCTTGTTCTCGGCGGCCGGAGGTAGAGATACGCAGTATTTT. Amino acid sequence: CASSLFSAAGGRDTQYF.

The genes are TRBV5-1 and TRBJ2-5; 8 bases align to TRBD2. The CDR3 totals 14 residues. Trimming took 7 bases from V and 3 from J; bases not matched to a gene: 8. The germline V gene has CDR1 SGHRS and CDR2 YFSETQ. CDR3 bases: TGCGCCAGCGCGGGGGGAGTAACTGAAGAGACCCAGTACTTC. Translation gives CASAGGVTEETQYF.

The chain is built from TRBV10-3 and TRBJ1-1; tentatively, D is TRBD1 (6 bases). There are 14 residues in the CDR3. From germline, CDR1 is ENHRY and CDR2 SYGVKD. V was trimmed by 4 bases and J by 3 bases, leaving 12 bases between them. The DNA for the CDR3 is TGTGCCATCAGTGCCCATTCAGGGGACACTGAAGCTTTCTTT. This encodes CAISAHSGDTEAFF.

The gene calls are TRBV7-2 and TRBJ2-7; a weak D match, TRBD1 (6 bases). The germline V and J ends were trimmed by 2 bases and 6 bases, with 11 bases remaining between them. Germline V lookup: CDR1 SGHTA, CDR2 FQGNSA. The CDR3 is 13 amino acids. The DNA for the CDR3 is TGTGCCAGCAGCTTACTTCCAGGGGCCGAGCAGTACGTC. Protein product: CASSLLPGAEQYV.

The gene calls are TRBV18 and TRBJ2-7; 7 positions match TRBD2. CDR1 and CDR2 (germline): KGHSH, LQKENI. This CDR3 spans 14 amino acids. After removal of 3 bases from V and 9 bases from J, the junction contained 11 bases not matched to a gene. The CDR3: CASSPTSLGDVQYF. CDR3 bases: TGTGCCAGCTCACCGACTAGCCTAGGGGACGTGCAGTACTTC. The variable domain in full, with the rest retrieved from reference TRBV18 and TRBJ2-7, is NAGVMQNPRHLVRRRGQEARLRCSPMKGHSHVYWYRQLPEEGLKFMVYLQKENIIDESGMPKERFSAEFPKEGPSILRIQQVVRGDSAAYFCASSPTSLGDVQYFGPGTRLTVT.

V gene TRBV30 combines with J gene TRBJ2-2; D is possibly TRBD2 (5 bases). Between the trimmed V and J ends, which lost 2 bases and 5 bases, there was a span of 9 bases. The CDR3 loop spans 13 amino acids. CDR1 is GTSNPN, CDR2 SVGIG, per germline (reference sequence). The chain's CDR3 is CAWSPRGTGELFF. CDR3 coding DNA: TGTGCCTGGAGTCCACGGGGTACCGGGGAGCTGTTTTTT.

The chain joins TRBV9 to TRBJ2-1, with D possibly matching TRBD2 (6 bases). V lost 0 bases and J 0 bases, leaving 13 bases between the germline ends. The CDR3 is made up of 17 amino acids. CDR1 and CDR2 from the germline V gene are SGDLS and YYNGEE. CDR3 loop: CASSVASAYSSYNEQFF. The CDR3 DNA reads TGTGCCAGCAGCGTAGCTAGCGCTTACAGCTCCTACAATGAGCAGTTCTTC.

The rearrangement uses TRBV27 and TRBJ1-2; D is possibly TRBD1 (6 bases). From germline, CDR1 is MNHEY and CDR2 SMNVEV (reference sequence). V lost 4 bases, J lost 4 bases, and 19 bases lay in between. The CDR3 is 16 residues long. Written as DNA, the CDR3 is TGTGCCAGCAGTTCCGTTTCAGGGGACCAGGTCTATGGCTACACCTTC. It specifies CASSSVSGDQVYGYTF.

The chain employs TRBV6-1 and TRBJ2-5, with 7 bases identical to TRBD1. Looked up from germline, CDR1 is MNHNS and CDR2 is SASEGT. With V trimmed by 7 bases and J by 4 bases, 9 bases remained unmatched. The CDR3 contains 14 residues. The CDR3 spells CASMTGSVRETQYF. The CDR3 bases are TGTGCCAGCATGACAGGGTCTGTGCGAGAGACCCAGTACTTC.

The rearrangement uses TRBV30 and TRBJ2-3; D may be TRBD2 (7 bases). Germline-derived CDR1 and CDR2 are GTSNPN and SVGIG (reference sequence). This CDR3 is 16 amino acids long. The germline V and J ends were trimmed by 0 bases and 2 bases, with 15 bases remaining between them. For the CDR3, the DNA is TGTGCCTGGAGTGTATGGGGGGGGCCGAACACAGATACGCAGTATTTT. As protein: CAWSVWGGPNTDTQYF.

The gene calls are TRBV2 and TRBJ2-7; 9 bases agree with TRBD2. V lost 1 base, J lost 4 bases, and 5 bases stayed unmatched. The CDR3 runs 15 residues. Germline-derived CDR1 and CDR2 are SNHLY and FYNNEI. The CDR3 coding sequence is TGTGCCAGCAGTGAAGAAGGCGGGGGGGCGTACGAGCAGTACGTC. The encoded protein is CASSEEGGGAYEQYV.